Presented here are 8 T cell receptor beta chains from one specimen sequenced in a study of multiple sclerosis patients with progressive multifocal leukoencephalopathy. Noted time point: around eleven months of natalizumab therapy. The protocol was immunoSEQ multiplex PCR, while the TCRdb copy is restricted to in-frame clones and leaves out a portion. This sample has 30,000 or so clones, with almost 90% found just once. This specimen was PBMCs, taken from a patient treated with natalizumab. The receptors derive from a human donor with multiple sclerosis.

V gene TRBV5-1 combines with J gene TRBJ1-2, with TRBD1 identical over 8 bases. The length of the CDR3 is 14 residues. The V segment lost 5 bases and the J segment 7 bases; nucleotides outside the gene matches: 10. CDR1 is SGHRS, CDR2 YFSETQ, per germline. The DNA of the CDR3 is TGCGCCAGCAGGGAGAACAGGGGGTGTTCTGGCTACACCTTC. This sequence encodes CASRENRGCSGYTF. Using reference TRBV5-1 and TRBJ1-2 for the parts outside the CDR3, the full variable domain is KAGVTQTPRYLIKTRGQQVTLSCSPISGHRSVSWYQQTPGQGLQFLFEYFSETQRNKGNFPGRFSGRQFSNSRSEMNVSTLELGDSALYLCASRENRGCSGYTFGSGTRLTVV.

This chain links TRBV28 with TRBJ2-3; D remains unclear. CDR3 length: 12 residues. CDR1 and CDR2 from the germline V gene are MDHEN and SYDVKM. Trimming removed 1 base from V and 4 bases from J, with 3 bases in between. The CDR3, as DNA: TGTGCCAGCAGTTTATTCTCAGATACGCAGTATTTT. This codes for CASSLFSDTQYF.

The rearrangement links TRBV14 to TRBJ1-2, with 9 bases that match TRBD1. Germline V lookup: CDR1 SGHDN, CDR2 FVKESK. This CDR3 contains 14 residues. The V segment lost 4 bases and the J segment 8 bases; nucleotides outside the gene matches: 8. The CDR3 DNA sequence: TGTGCCAGCAGCCGCGGACAGGGGCTCGGGGGCTACACCTTC. The encoded protein is CASSRGQGLGGYTF.

The chain recombines TRBV27 with TRBJ2-7; no clear D gene. Trimming removed 8 bases from V and 3 bases from J, with 14 bases in between. From germline, CDR1 is MNHEY and CDR2 SMNVEV (reference sequence). The length of the CDR3 is 13 residues. CDR3 nucleotides: TGTGCCAGCGCCAATGGATTGGGCTACGAGCAGTACTTC. This codes for CASANGLGYEQYF.

The chain has TRBV30 and TRBJ1-1; D uncertain. CDR3 size: 14 residues. The V gene's germline CDR1 is GTSNPN and CDR2 SVGIG (reference sequence). V lost 0 bases and J 1 base, leaving 9 bases between the germline ends. The CDR3 sequence is CAWSVGSGNTEAFF. The CDR3 DNA is TGTGCCTGGAGTGTAGGTTCGGGGAACACTGAAGCTTTCTTT.

Here the CDR3 reads CASSVQGVTDTQYF. CDR3 coding DNA: TGTGCCAGCAGCGTACAGGGGGTCACAGATACGCAGTATTTT. This chain joins TRBV9 and TRBJ2-3, with 7 bases matching TRBD1. The ends lost 1 base at V and 2 bases at J; junction bases unmatched: 1. The germline CDR1 and CDR2 sequences are SGDLS and YYNGEE. The CDR3 length is 14 residues.

V and J are TRBV30 and TRBJ1-1, with D possibly matching TRBD1 (5 bases). V shed 5 bases and J shed 10 bases, with 14 bases lying between them. CDR3 length: 11 amino acids. Germline CDR1 and CDR2: GTSNPN and SVGIG (reference sequence). In DNA, the CDR3 is TGTGCCTGGTCATTGGAGGGACGAGCTTTCTTT. It is translated as CAWSLEGRAFF.

The V and J genes are TRBV5-6 and TRBJ1-6; D remains ambiguous. Trimming removed 1 base at V and 6 bases at J, with 11 bases between. In germline, CDR1 is SGHDT, CDR2 YYEEEE. CDR3 size: 15 residues. For the CDR3, the DNA is TGTGCCAGCAGCTTGAACGGGCAGTTTAATTCACCCCTCCACTTT. Protein: CASSLNGQFNSPLHF.